Below, 20 T cell receptor beta chains from the same sample are listed, as sequenced in a study of OX40 agonist ivuxolimab in advanced cancers. Sequencing used immunoSEQ multiplex PCR; TCRdb keeps in-frame clones, though not all of them. The data show roughly 92,000 clones, around 80% seen once. This specimen consisted of CD4+ or CD8+ T cells sorted from blood, obtained in a trial of the OX40 agonist ivuxolimab. The origin of the receptors is an adult with an advanced solid tumor such as melanoma, head and neck, liver or kidney cancer.

The CDR3 protein is CASSGDSSGNTIYF. Written as DNA, the CDR3 is TGCGCCAGCAGCGGGGACAGCTCTGGAAACACCATATATTTT. The chain employs TRBV4-1 and TRBJ1-3, with 7 bases that match TRBD1. Germline V gives CDR1 MGHRA, CDR2 YSYEKL. V dropped 5 bases and J dropped 0; count of bases not matched to a gene: 1. This CDR3 has 14 residues.

V gene TRBV9 combines with J gene TRBJ2-1, with 12 bases lining up with TRBD1. Germline values: CDR1 SGDLS, CDR2 YYNGEE. The CDR3 runs to 17 residues. Trimming took 2 bases from V and 7 from J; bases not matched to a gene: 10. The CDR3 loop reads CASSVSPGTGGYNEQFF. The CDR3 DNA reads TGTGCCAGCAGCGTGAGTCCCGGGACAGGGGGCTATAATGAGCAGTTCTTC.

This chain uses TRBV27 with TRBJ2-7; D tentatively reads TRBD1 or TRBD2 (5 bases each). The CDR3 has 16 residues. Trimming cost V 6 bases and J 3 bases, with 21 bases left between them. Germline CDR1 reads MNHEY; CDR2 reads SMNVEV (reference sequence). CDR3 amino acids: CASSLVPGTVLYEQYF. CDR3 nucleotides: TGTGCCAGCAGCCTAGTTCCCGGGACGGTACTCTACGAGCAGTACTTC.

The V call is TRBV30, the J call TRBJ1-4; no reliable D call. The CDR3 runs 15 residues. Trimming cost V 0 bases and J 0 bases, with 8 bases left between them. CDR1 and CDR2 from the germline V gene are GTSNPN and SVGIG (reference sequence). CDR3 amino acids: CAWSVDGATNEKLFF. The CDR3 nucleotides read TGTGCCTGGAGTGTCGACGGAGCAACTAATGAAAAACTGTTTTTT.

The gene calls are TRBV13 and TRBJ1-6, with TRBD1 matching 7 bases. The CDR3 consists of 16 residues. Germline values: CDR1 PRHDT, CDR2 FYEKMQ (reference sequence). Trimming at V came to 2 bases and at J to 10 bases, leaving 11 bases not matched to a gene. The CDR3 protein is CASSLRVIQGYSPLHF. CDR3 bases: TGTGCCAGCAGCTTACGGGTTATACAGGGGTACTCACCCCTCCACTTT.

This rearrangement joins TRBV5-1 to TRBJ1-1, with 9 bases fitting TRBD1. This CDR3 has 16 residues. Trimming removed 0 bases from V and 0 bases from J; junction bases left unmatched: 3. CDR1 and CDR2 from the germline V gene are SGHRS and YFSETQ. CDR3 sequence reads: CASSLGTGALNTEAFF. The CDR3 coding sequence is TGCGCCAGCAGCTTGGGGACAGGGGCGCTGAACACTGAAGCTTTCTTT.

The V and J genes are TRBV15 and TRBJ2-7; TRBD1 matches 8 bases. Germline loops: CDR1 LNHNV, CDR2 YYDKDF (reference sequence). Trimming took 2 bases from V and 6 from J; bases not matched to a gene: 3. The CDR3 spans 13 residues. CDR3 sequence (DNA): TGTGCCACCAGCAGACTACAGGGGGGCGAGCAGTACTTC. Encoded protein: CATSRLQGGEQYF.

V is TRBV11-1 and J is TRBJ2-1; 7 bases match TRBD2. CDR3 size: 15 residues. CDR1 and CDR2 from the germline V gene are SGHAT and FQDESV (reference sequence). Trimming cost V 5 bases and J 1 base; bases outside gene matches: 5. The CDR3 region is CASSGRAGSYNEQFF. CDR3 sequence (DNA): TGTGCCAGCAGCGGGAGGGCGGGATCCTACAATGAGCAGTTCTTC.

This clone came up once. The chain has TRBV29-1 and TRBJ2-7, with 8 bases aligning to TRBD1. From germline, CDR1 is SQVTM and CDR2 ANQGSEA. This CDR3 comprises 14 residues. V lost 0 bases and J lost 6; bases outside the gene matches: 7. The CDR3 reads CSVEESQGAGEQYF. The CDR3 DNA is TGCAGCGTTGAAGAAAGCCAGGGGGCAGGCGAGCAGTACTTC.

The J gene is TRBJ1-2, the V gene TRBV7-9; TRBD1 aligns across 8 bases. The germline V gene encodes CDR1 SEHNR and CDR2 FQNEAQ (reference sequence). This CDR3 has 15 residues. Germline trimming cut 6 bases from V and 2 bases from J; bases unmatched to any gene: 8. The CDR3 reads CASSFGQGANYGYTF. The DNA of the CDR3 is TGTGCCAGCAGTTTTGGGCAGGGGGCCAACTATGGCTACACCTTC.

Only a few counts were recorded for this clone. This chain joins TRBV7-6 and TRBJ2-7; TRBD2 matches 8 bases. Trimming took 5 bases from V and 2 from J; bases not matched to a gene: 11. CDR3 length equals 16 residues. CDR1 SGHVS and CDR2 FNYEAQ come from the germline V gene. The CDR3 sequence is CASSPLEAGGPYEQYF. The DNA of the CDR3 is TGTGCCAGCAGCCCGTTAGAGGCGGGAGGCCCCTACGAGCAGTACTTC.

This clone was recorded a few times. The rearrangement links TRBV19 to TRBJ1-5; 9 positions agree with TRBD1. The CDR3 is 15 residues long. Germline CDR1 is LNHDA and CDR2 is SQIVND (reference sequence). V lost 5 bases to trimming and J lost 7 bases; unmatched junction nucleotides: 9. CDR3 loop: CASSGGQGRWQPQHF. The CDR3 DNA sequence: TGTGCCAGTAGTGGCGGACAGGGGAGGTGGCAGCCCCAGCATTTT.

This rearrangement joins TRBV5-8 to TRBJ2-3; D may be TRBD1 (5 bases). This CDR3 region has 11 residues. Germline CDR1 reads SGHTS; CDR2 reads YDEGEE. V gave up 4 bases and J gave up 8 bases, with 8 bases separating them. In nucleotides, the CDR3 is TGTGCCAGCAGCAGGACACTTACGCAGTATTTT. Protein sequence: CASSRTLTQYF.

This rearrangement joins TRBV19 to TRBJ2-3; no clear D gene. Germline V CDR1 and CDR2: LNHDA, SQIVND (reference sequence). The CDR3 covers 16 residues. V was cut by 3 bases and J by 5 bases, with 18 bases left in between. CDR3: CASSIGEWTYLDTQYF. CDR3 sequence (DNA): TGTGCCAGTAGTATCGGAGAGTGGACGTACCTAGATACGCAGTATTTT.

The V gene is TRBV19, the J gene TRBJ1-2; 7 bases are a match to TRBD1. Trimming took 4 bases from V and 4 from J; bases not matched to a gene: 6. CDR1 and CDR2 (germline): LNHDA, SQIVND (reference sequence). This CDR3 region has 14 residues. The CDR3 sequence: CASSTDRVGYGYTF. CDR3 in DNA: TGTGCCAGTAGTACCGACAGGGTAGGCTATGGCTACACCTTC.

The rearrangement joins TRBV5-5 to TRBJ2-7; D is uncertain. The CDR3 loop spans 15 amino acids. The germline gives CDR1 SGHKS, CDR2 YYEKEE (reference sequence). Trimming removed 4 bases from V and 2 bases from J, with 16 bases in between. In nucleotides, the CDR3 is TGTGCCAGCAGCGGGTCACATCTTGAAACCTACGAGCAGTACTTC. Translated: CASSGSHLETYEQYF.

This chain links TRBV2 with TRBJ1-1; no clear D gene. This CDR3 is 13 amino acids long. The V gene's germline CDR1 is SNHLY and CDR2 FYNNEI. The V and J ends lost 5 bases and 6 bases respectively, with 13 bases between them. The CDR3, as DNA: TGTGCCAGCAGTTTTGAGACTGGGTCTGAAGCTTTCTTT. Translation: CASSFETGSEAFF.

The J gene is TRBJ1-2, the V gene TRBV2; no definite D call. This CDR3 comprises 13 residues. The germline CDR1 and CDR2 sequences are SNHLY and FYNNEI. V lost 4 bases to trimming and J lost 0 bases, with 6 bases between them. The CDR3 protein is CASSAVANYGYTF. CDR3 bases: TGTGCCAGCAGTGCAGTGGCTAACTATGGCTACACCTTC.

This chain links TRBV30 with TRBJ2-5; D is undetermined. V lost 2 bases and J lost 5, with 9 bases in between. Germline V gives CDR1 GTSNPN, CDR2 SVGIG (reference sequence). CDR3 size: 12 residues. The DNA for the CDR3 is TGTGCCTGGAGTCCCCTTTTCGAGACCCAGTACTTC. Translation: CAWSPLFETQYF.

The chain joins TRBV9 to TRBJ2-1; TRBD2 aligns across 9 bases. CDR3 length: 18 amino acids. Germline CDR1 SGDLS, CDR2 YYNGEE. J lost 10 bases, V lost 0 bases, and 17 bases had no gene match. CDR3 sequence (DNA): TGTGCCAGCAGCGTAGGTGTAGAGGGGACGCTAGCGGGAAGCGAGCAGTTCTTC. Protein: CASSVGVEGTLAGSEQFF.